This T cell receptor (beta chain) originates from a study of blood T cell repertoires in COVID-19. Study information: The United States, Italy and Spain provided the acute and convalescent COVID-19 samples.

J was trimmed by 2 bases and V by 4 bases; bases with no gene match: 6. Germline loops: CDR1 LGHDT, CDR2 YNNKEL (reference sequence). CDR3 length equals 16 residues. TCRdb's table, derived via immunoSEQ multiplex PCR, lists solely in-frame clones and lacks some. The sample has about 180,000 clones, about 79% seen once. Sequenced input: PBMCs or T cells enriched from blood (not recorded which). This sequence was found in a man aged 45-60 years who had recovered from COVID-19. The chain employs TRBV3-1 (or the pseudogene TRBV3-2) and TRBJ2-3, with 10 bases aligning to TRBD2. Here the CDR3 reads CASSLLSGGLTDTQYF. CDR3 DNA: TGTGCCAGCAGCCTTCTTAGCGGGGGGCTCACAGATACGCAGTATTTT.